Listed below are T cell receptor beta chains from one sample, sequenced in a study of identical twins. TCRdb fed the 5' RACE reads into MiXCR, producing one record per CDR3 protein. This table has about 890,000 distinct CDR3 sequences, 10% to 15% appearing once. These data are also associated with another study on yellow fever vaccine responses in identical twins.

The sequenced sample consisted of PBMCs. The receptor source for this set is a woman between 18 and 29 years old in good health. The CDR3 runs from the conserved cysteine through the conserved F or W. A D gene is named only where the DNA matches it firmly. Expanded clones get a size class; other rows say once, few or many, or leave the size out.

CDR3 protein: CASSPGPDGEQFF
CDR3 DNA: TGTGCCAGCTCACCCGGGCCGGACGGTGAGCAGTTCTTC
D gene: .
V gene: TRBV18
J gene: TRBJ2-1
clone size: few

CDR3 protein: CASTLLKGDSYNEQFF
CDR3 DNA: TGTGCCAGCACCCTCCTGAAGGGCGACTCCTACAATGAGCAGTTCTTC
D gene: .
V gene: TRBV12-3/TRBV12-4
J gene: TRBJ2-1
clone size: .

CDR3 protein: CASSLGGTGANVLTF
CDR3 DNA: TGTGCCAGCAGTTTGGGCGGCACTGGGGCCAACGTCCTGACTTTC
D gene: .
V gene: TRBV12-3/TRBV12-4
J gene: TRBJ2-6
clone size: many

CDR3 protein: CSAHSSAGGSASGANVLTF
CDR3 DNA: TGCAGTGCCCATTCATCGGCAGGGGGCTCCGCCTCTGGGGCCAACGTCCTGACTTTC
D gene: TRBD1
V gene: TRBV20-1
J gene: TRBJ2-6
clone size: many

CDR3 protein: CASMGVYEQFF
CDR3 DNA: TGTGCCAGCATGGGGGTTTATGAGCAGTTCTTC
D gene: .
V gene: TRBV7-9
J gene: TRBJ2-1
clone size: few

CDR3 protein: CSARAGKAGNEQFF
CDR3 DNA: TGCAGTGCTAGAGCGGGGAAGGCGGGGAATGAGCAGTTCTTC
D gene: .
V gene: TRBV20-1
J gene: TRBJ2-1
clone size: .

CDR3 protein: CRAGQVDGYTF
CDR3 DNA: TGCAGGGCGGGACAGGTGGATGGCTACACCTTC
D gene: TRBD1
V gene: TRBV20-1
J gene: TRBJ1-2
clone size: few

CDR3 protein: CASRRNTGTSTDTQYF
CDR3 DNA: TGCGCCAGCAGACGTAATACAGGGACCTCCACAGATACGCAGTATTTT
D gene: .
V gene: TRBV5-1
J gene: TRBJ2-3
clone size: .

CDR3 protein: CASSFEGAGEKLFF
CDR3 DNA: TGTGCCAGCAGTTTTGAGGGGGCGGGTGAAAAACTGTTTTTT
D gene: TRBD1
V gene: TRBV12-3/TRBV12-4
J gene: TRBJ1-4
clone size: .

CDR3 protein: CATTTETGGGTDTQYF
CDR3 DNA: TGTGCCACCACAACTGAGACAGGGGGCGGCACAGATACGCAGTATTTT
D gene: TRBD1
V gene: TRBV7-2
J gene: TRBJ2-3
clone size: .

CDR3 protein: CASSVGVSGKTGELFF
CDR3 DNA: TGTGCCAGCAGCGTAGGGGTTAGCGGGAAGACCGGGGAGCTGTTTTTT
D gene: TRBD2
V gene: TRBV9
J gene: TRBJ2-2
clone size: few

CDR3 protein: CASSLITGTGNNEQFF
CDR3 DNA: TGCGCCAGCAGCTTGATTACCGGGACAGGGAACAATGAGCAGTTCTTC
D gene: TRBD1
V gene: TRBV5-1
J gene: TRBJ2-1
clone size: .

CDR3 protein: CASSLRGGYNEQFF
CDR3 DNA: TGTGCCAGCAGTTTACGGGGGGGGTACAATGAGCAGTTCTTC
D gene: TRBD2
V gene: TRBV12-3/TRBV12-4
J gene: TRBJ2-1
clone size: many

CDR3 protein: CASSESGVIPGNEQFF
CDR3 DNA: TGTGCCAGCAGTGAATCGGGTGTTATTCCGGGCAATGAGCAGTTCTTC
D gene: .
V gene: TRBV6-1
J gene: TRBJ2-1
clone size: .

CDR3 protein: CASSFTPAGEETQYF
CDR3 DNA: TGTGCCAGCAGCTTTACACCGGCGGGCGAAGAGACCCAGTACTTC
D gene: .
V gene: TRBV11-2
J gene: TRBJ2-5
clone size: .

CDR3 protein: CASSLEGTGNTEAFF
CDR3 DNA: TGTGCCAGCAGCTTAGAAGGGACAGGGAACACTGAAGCTTTCTTT
D gene: TRBD1
V gene: TRBV7-9
J gene: TRBJ1-1
clone size: few

CDR3 protein: CASSPRTGGSTGELFF
CDR3 DNA: TGTGCCAGCAGCCCCCGGACAGGGGGCAGCACCGGGGAGCTGTTTTTT
D gene: TRBD1
V gene: TRBV14
J gene: TRBJ2-2
clone size: .

CDR3 protein: CAIRRTGDNSPLHF
CDR3 DNA: TGTGCCATCAGGAGGACAGGGGATAATTCACCCCTCCACTTT
D gene: TRBD1
V gene: TRBV10-3
J gene: TRBJ1-6
clone size: few

CDR3 protein: CASSLGDRGWAEAFF
CDR3 DNA: TGCGCCAGCAGCTTGGGGGACAGGGGTTGGGCTGAAGCTTTCTTT
D gene: TRBD1
V gene: TRBV5-1
J gene: TRBJ1-1
clone size: .

CDR3 protein: CSVNKQGAGELFF
CDR3 DNA: TGCAGCGTAAACAAACAGGGGGCAGGGGAGCTGTTTTTT
D gene: TRBD1
V gene: TRBV29-1
J gene: TRBJ2-2
clone size: many

CDR3 protein: CSATGLPLVDTQYF
CDR3 DNA: TGCAGTGCCACCGGACTACCGCTAGTGGATACGCAGTATTTT
D gene: .
V gene: TRBV20-1
J gene: TRBJ2-3
clone size: few

CDR3 protein: CASSLVGAVGLASNIQYF
CDR3 DNA: TGTGCCAGCAGCTTAGTGGGCGCGGTGGGACTAGCCTCAAACATTCAGTACTTC
D gene: TRBD2
V gene: TRBV11-2
J gene: TRBJ2-4
clone size: .

CDR3 protein: CASTKSVSGHYEQYF
CDR3 DNA: TGTGCCAGCACCAAGTCTGTTAGCGGGCACTACGAGCAGTACTTC
D gene: TRBD2
V gene: TRBV6-2/TRBV6-3
J gene: TRBJ2-7
clone size: .

CDR3 protein: CSARVVSGLAAYEQYF
CDR3 DNA: TGCAGTGCTAGAGTCGTGTCCGGACTAGCGGCCTACGAGCAGTACTTC
D gene: TRBD2
V gene: TRBV20-1
J gene: TRBJ2-7
clone size: .

CDR3 protein: CASSLKAGVGTDTQYF
CDR3 DNA: TGTGCCAGCAGCTTAAAGGCGGGAGTCGGCACAGATACGCAGTATTTT
D gene: TRBD2
V gene: TRBV7-3
J gene: TRBJ2-3
clone size: few

CDR3 protein: CASSPIAGGSYNEQFF
CDR3 DNA: TGTGCCAGCAGCCCTATAGCGGGAGGTAGCTACAATGAGCAGTTCTTC
D gene: TRBD2
V gene: TRBV7-3
J gene: TRBJ2-1
clone size: few

CDR3 protein: CASMTRGYEQYF
CDR3 DNA: TGTGCCAGCATGACTAGAGGGTACGAGCAGTACTTC
D gene: .
V gene: TRBV6-1
J gene: TRBJ2-7
clone size: .

CDR3 protein: CASSAPGTGITEAFF
CDR3 DNA: TGTGCCAGCAGTGCACCCGGGACAGGGATAACTGAAGCTTTCTTT
D gene: TRBD1
V gene: TRBV28
J gene: TRBJ1-1
clone size: .

CDR3 protein: CASSLAVWGGEQETQYF
CDR3 DNA: TGCGCCAGCAGCTTGGCAGTCTGGGGCGGGGAGCAAGAGACCCAGTACTTC
D gene: .
V gene: TRBV5-1
J gene: TRBJ2-5
clone size: .

CDR3 protein: CASSQERGSISNQPQHF
CDR3 DNA: TGCGCCAGCAGCCAAGAGCGGGGCTCGATTAGCAATCAGCCCCAGCATTTT
D gene: .
V gene: TRBV4-1
J gene: TRBJ1-5
clone size: many

CDR3 protein: CASSFELAGFHEQYF
CDR3 DNA: TGTGCCAGCAGCTTTGAACTAGCGGGATTCCACGAGCAGTACTTC
D gene: .
V gene: TRBV12-1
J gene: TRBJ2-7
clone size: few

CDR3 protein: CASSYRGLAENEQFF
CDR3 DNA: TGTGCCAGCAGCTACAGGGGACTAGCGGAGAATGAGCAGTTCTTC
D gene: TRBD2
V gene: TRBV7-9
J gene: TRBJ2-1
clone size: .

CDR3 protein: CASSAESADEQFF
CDR3 DNA: TGTGCCAGCAGCGCCGAATCGGCCGATGAGCAGTTCTTC
D gene: .
V gene: TRBV9
J gene: TRBJ2-1
clone size: .

CDR3 protein: CASSTTGTYEQYF
CDR3 DNA: TGTGCCAGCAGTACCACCGGGACGTACGAGCAGTACTTC
D gene: .
V gene: TRBV6-1
J gene: TRBJ2-7
clone size: many

CDR3 protein: CASSELGTSGVIAKNIQYF
CDR3 DNA: TGCGCCAGCAGCGAACTTGGGACTAGCGGGGTGATAGCCAAAAACATTCAGTACTTC
D gene: TRBD2
V gene: TRBV4-1
J gene: TRBJ2-4
clone size: few

CDR3 protein: CAISDRGRETQYF
CDR3 DNA: TGTGCCATCAGTGACAGGGGACGGGAGACCCAGTACTTC
D gene: .
V gene: TRBV10-3
J gene: TRBJ2-5
clone size: .

CDR3 protein: CASSKGTSGYEQYF
CDR3 DNA: TGTGCCAGCAGCAAAGGGACTAGCGGTTACGAGCAGTACTTC
D gene: .
V gene: TRBV21-1
J gene: TRBJ2-7
clone size: few

CDR3 protein: CASRAKAGLNTGELFF
CDR3 DNA: TGTGCCAGCAGGGCTAAAGCGGGGCTTAACACCGGGGAGCTGTTTTTT
D gene: TRBD2
V gene: TRBV6-1
J gene: TRBJ2-2
clone size: .

CDR3 protein: CASSLGSGRLSDTQYF
CDR3 DNA: TGTGCCAGCAGCTTAGGTAGCGGGAGATTGTCAGATACGCAGTATTTT
D gene: TRBD2
V gene: TRBV7-7
J gene: TRBJ2-3
clone size: few

CDR3 protein: CASSILTGGQRSKASYNEQFF
CDR3 DNA: TGTGCCAGCAGCATCCTGACGGGCGGGCAACGGTCCAAGGCCTCCTACAATGAGCAGTTCTTC
D gene: .
V gene: TRBV4-2
J gene: TRBJ2-1
clone size: few

CDR3 protein: CASRLDPNYGYTF
CDR3 DNA: TGCGCCAGCAGACTTGATCCTAACTATGGCTACACCTTC
D gene: .
V gene: TRBV5-1
J gene: TRBJ1-2
clone size: few

CDR3 protein: CASSSGLAPDTQYF
CDR3 DNA: TGCGCCAGCAGCTCAGGACTAGCTCCAGATACGCAGTATTTT
D gene: TRBD2
V gene: TRBV5-1
J gene: TRBJ2-3
clone size: many

CDR3 protein: CSARVRTSGSYEQYF
CDR3 DNA: TGCAGTGCTAGAGTTAGGACTAGCGGGAGCTACGAGCAGTACTTC
D gene: TRBD2
V gene: TRBV20-1
J gene: TRBJ2-7
clone size: .

CDR3 protein: CASSYSTGGLTLAKNIQYF
CDR3 DNA: TGTGCCAGCAGTTACTCGACAGGGGGCCTTACCTTAGCCAAAAACATTCAGTACTTC
D gene: TRBD1
V gene: TRBV6-5
J gene: TRBJ2-4
clone size: few

CDR3 protein: CASSQVVSGSPLGADTQYF
CDR3 DNA: TGCGCCAGCAGCCAAGTAGTTAGCGGGAGTCCCCTGGGGGCAGATACGCAGTATTTT
D gene: TRBD2
V gene: TRBV4-1
J gene: TRBJ2-3
clone size: many

CDR3 protein: CATSPTLKETQYF
CDR3 DNA: TGTGCCACCAGCCCGACTCTTAAAGAGACCCAGTACTTC
D gene: .
V gene: TRBV15
J gene: TRBJ2-5
clone size: many

CDR3 protein: CSAREKDRGLYEQYF
CDR3 DNA: TGCAGTGCTAGAGAGAAAGACAGGGGGCTATACGAGCAGTACTTC
D gene: TRBD1
V gene: TRBV20-1
J gene: TRBJ2-7
clone size: few

CDR3 protein: CASALGNEQFF
CDR3 DNA: TGTGCCAGCGCCTTAGGGAATGAGCAGTTCTTC
D gene: .
V gene: TRBV12-3/TRBV12-4
J gene: TRBJ2-1
clone size: many

CDR3 protein: CSALPGTGTDTQYF
CDR3 DNA: TGCAGTGCTCTCCCGGGGACTGGCACAGATACGCAGTATTTT
D gene: .
V gene: TRBV20-1
J gene: TRBJ2-3
clone size: few

CDR3 protein: CASSQGAGALPGEQYF
CDR3 DNA: TGTGCCAGCAGCCAAGGGGCCGGGGCGCTTCCGGGGGAGCAGTACTTC
D gene: .
V gene: TRBV3-1
J gene: TRBJ2-7
clone size: .

CDR3 protein: CASSDGAGGADTQYF
CDR3 DNA: TGTGCCAGCAGTGACGGGGCGGGAGGTGCAGATACGCAGTATTTT
D gene: TRBD2
V gene: TRBV6-4
J gene: TRBJ2-3
clone size: many

CDR3 protein: CATSNSPRGQETQYF
CDR3 DNA: TGTGCCACCAGCAACTCCCCCCGTGGCCAAGAGACCCAGTACTTC
D gene: .
V gene: TRBV15
J gene: TRBJ2-5
clone size: few

CDR3 protein: CASSDRGQGAGGELFF
CDR3 DNA: TGCGCCAGCAGTGATCGCGGACAGGGGGCCGGCGGGGAGCTGTTTTTT
D gene: TRBD1
V gene: TRBV10-1
J gene: TRBJ2-2
clone size: .

CDR3 protein: CSVGTSETDTQYF
CDR3 DNA: TGCAGCGTTGGTACTAGCGAAACAGATACGCAGTATTTT
D gene: TRBD2
V gene: TRBV29-1
J gene: TRBJ2-3
clone size: few

CDR3 protein: CATSRDGQLQETQYF
CDR3 DNA: TGTGCCACCAGCAGAGACGGACAACTCCAAGAGACCCAGTACTTC
D gene: .
V gene: TRBV15
J gene: TRBJ2-5
clone size: .

CDR3 protein: CSARDLSDQPQHF
CDR3 DNA: TGCAGTGCTAGAGATCTTAGTGATCAGCCCCAGCATTTT
D gene: .
V gene: TRBV20-1
J gene: TRBJ1-5
clone size: few

CDR3 protein: CASSSDPASYEQYF
CDR3 DNA: TGTGCCAGCAGCTCCGATCCAGCCTCCTACGAGCAGTACTTC
D gene: .
V gene: TRBV7-9
J gene: TRBJ2-7
clone size: .